The clone carrying this TCR beta chain was picked up many times. TCRdb re-called the 5' RACE reads through MiXCR, storing one row per CDR3 protein. The repertoire holds about 240,000 distinct CDR3 sequences, with approximately 7.8% as singletons. Deletions cut 0 bases from V and 3 bases from J, with 20 bases between. Germline CDR1 is DFQATT and CDR2 is SNEGSKA (reference sequence). This CDR3 is built from 17 residues. The record originates from a study of identical twins. The sample was also reused in another study, on yellow fever vaccine responses in identical twins.

The sequence was obtained from a young woman in good health. Material: CD8+ T cells sorted from blood. The genes are TRBV20-1 and TRBJ1-1; D is uncertain. The DNA of the CDR3 is TGCAGTGCTAGAGATCCAGTGATAAGGGAGAGGGACACTGAAGCTTTCTTT. Translation gives CSARDPVIRERDTEAFF.